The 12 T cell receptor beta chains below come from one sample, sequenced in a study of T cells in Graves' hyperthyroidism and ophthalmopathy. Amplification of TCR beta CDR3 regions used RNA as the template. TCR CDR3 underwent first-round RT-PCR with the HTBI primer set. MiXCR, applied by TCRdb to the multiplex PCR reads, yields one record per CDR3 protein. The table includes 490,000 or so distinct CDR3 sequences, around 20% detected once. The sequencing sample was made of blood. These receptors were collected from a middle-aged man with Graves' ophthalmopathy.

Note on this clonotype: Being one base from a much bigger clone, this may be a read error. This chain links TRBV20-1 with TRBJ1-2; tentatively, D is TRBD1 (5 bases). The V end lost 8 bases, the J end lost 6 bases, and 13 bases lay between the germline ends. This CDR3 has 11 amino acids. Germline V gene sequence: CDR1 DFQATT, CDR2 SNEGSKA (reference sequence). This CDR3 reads CSTTGGDGYTF. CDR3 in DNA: TGCAGTACTACCGGAGGGGATGGCTACACCTTC.

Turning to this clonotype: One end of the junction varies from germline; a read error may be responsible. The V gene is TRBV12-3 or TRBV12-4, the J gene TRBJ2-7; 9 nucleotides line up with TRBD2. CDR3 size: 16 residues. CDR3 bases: TGTGCCAGCAGTTTGCCGGCGGGAGGGCCCTCCGACGAGCAGTACTTC. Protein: CASSLPAGGPSDEQYF.

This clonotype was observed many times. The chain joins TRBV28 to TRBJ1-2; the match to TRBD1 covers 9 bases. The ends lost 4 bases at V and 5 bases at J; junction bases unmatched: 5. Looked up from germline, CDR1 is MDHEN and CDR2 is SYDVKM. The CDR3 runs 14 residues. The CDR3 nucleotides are TGTGCCAGCAGTTCCTGGGACAGGGAGTATGGCTACACCTTC. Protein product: CASSSWDREYGYTF.

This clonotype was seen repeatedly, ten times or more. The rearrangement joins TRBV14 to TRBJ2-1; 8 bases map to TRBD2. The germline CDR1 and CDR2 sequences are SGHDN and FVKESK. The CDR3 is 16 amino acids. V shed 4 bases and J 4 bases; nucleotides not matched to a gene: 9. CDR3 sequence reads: CASSLILADRYNEQFF. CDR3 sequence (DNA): TGTGCCAGCAGCCTAATACTAGCGGATAGATACAATGAGCAGTTCTTC.

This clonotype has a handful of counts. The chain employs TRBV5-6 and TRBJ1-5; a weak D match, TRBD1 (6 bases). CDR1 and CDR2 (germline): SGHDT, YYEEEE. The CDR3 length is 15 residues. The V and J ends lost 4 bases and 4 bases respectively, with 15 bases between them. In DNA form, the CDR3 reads TGTGCCAGCAGCCCGGGGGCAGGGGAGAATCAGCCCCAGCATTTT. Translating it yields CASSPGAGENQPQHF.

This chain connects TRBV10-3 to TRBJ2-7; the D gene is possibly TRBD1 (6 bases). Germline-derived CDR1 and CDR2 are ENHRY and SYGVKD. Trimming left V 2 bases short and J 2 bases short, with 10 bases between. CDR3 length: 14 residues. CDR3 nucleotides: TGTGCCATCAGTGAGGGGGGCAGAACCTACGAGCAGTACTTC. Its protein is CAISEGGRTYEQYF.

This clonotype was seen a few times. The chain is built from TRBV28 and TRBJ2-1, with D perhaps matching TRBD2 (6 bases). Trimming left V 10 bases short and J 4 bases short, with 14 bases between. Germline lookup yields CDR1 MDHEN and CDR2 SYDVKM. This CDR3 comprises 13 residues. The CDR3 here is CATLFGGYNEQFF. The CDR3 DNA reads TGTGCCACCTTATTCGGGGGATACAATGAGCAGTTCTTC.

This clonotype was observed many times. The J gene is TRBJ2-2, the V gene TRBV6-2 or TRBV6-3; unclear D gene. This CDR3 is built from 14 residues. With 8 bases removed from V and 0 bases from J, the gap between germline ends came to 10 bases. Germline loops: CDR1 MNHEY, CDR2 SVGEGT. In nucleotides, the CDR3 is TGTGCCAGCTCCCAAACAGCGAACACCGGGGAGCTGTTTTTT. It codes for CASSQTANTGELFF.

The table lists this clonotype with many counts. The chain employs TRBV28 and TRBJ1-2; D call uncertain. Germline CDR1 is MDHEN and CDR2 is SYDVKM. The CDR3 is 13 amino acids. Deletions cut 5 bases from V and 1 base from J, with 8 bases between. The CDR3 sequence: CASSLTSNYGYTF. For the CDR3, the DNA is TGTGCCAGCAGTCTCACGAGTAACTATGGCTACACCTTC.

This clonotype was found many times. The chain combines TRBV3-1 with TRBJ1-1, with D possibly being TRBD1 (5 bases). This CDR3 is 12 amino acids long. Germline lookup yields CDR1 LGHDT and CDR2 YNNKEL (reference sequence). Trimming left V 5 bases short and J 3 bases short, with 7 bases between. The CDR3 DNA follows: TGTGCCAGCAGCAGAGGGGACACTGAAGCTTTCTTT. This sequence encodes CASSRGDTEAFF. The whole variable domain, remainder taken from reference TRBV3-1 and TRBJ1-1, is DTAVSQTPKYLVTQMGNDKSIKCEQNLGHDTMYWYKQDSKKFLKIMFSYNNKELIINETVPNRFSPKSPDKAHLNLHINSLELGDSAVYFCASSRGDTEAFFGQGTRLTVV.

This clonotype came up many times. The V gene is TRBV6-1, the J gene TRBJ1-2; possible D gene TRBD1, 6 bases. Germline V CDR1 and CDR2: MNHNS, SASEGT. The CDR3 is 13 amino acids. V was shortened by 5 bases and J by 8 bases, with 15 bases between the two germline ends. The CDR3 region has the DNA TGTGCCAGCAGTCTGACAGGTCCTCTCGGCTACACCTTC. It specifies CASSLTGPLGYTF.

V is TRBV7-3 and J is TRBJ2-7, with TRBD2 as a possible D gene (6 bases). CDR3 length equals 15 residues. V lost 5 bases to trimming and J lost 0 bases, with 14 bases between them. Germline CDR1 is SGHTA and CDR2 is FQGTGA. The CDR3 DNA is TGTGCCAGCAGCGTAGGTTCGGGAGTCTCCTACGAGCAGTACTTC. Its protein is CASSVGSGVSYEQYF.